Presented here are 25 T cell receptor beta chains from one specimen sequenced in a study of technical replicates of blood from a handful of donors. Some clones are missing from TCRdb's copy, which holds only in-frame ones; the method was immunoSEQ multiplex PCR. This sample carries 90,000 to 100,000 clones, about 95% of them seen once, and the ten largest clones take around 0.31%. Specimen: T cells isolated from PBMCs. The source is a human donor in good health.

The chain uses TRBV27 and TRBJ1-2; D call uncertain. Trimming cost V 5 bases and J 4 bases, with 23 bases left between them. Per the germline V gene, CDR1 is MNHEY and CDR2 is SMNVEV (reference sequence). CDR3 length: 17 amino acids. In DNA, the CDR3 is TGTGCCAGCAGTCTTCAGTCCCCCTTAGACAACTCCTATGGCTACACCTTC. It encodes CASSLQSPLDNSYGYTF.

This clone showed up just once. Here the CDR3 DNA reads TGTGCCAGCAGCTTAGGGAGGTTTAATAGCAATCAGCCCCAGCATTTT. The encoded protein is CASSLGRFNSNQPQHF. The chain recombines TRBV7-8 with TRBJ1-5, with D unresolved. In germline, CDR1 is SGHVS, CDR2 FQNEAQ. Deletions cut 1 base from V and 0 bases from J, with 10 bases between. The CDR3 has 16 residues.

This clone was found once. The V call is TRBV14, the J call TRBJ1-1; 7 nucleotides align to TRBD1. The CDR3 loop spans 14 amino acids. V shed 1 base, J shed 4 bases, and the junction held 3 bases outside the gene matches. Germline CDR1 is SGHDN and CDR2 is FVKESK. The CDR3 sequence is CASSQVTGATEAFF. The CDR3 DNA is TGTGCCAGCAGCCAAGTAACAGGGGCCACTGAAGCTTTCTTT. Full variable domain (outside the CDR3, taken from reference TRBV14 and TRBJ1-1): EAGVTQFPSHSVIEKGQTVTLRCDPISGHDNLYWYRRVMGKEIKFLLHFVKESKQDESGMPNNRFLAERTGGTYSTLKVQPAELEDSGVYFCASSQVTGATEAFFGQGTRLTVV.

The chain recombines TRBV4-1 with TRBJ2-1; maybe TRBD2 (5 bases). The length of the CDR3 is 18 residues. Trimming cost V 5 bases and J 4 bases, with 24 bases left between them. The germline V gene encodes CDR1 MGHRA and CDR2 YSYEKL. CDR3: CASSSRGGPARLYNEQFF. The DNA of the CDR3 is TGCGCCAGCAGCTCCCGCGGCGGGCCTGCCCGGTTATACAATGAGCAGTTCTTC.

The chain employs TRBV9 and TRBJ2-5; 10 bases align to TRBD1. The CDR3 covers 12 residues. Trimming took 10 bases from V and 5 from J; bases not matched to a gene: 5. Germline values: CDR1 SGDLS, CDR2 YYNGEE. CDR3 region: CARTGGRETQYF. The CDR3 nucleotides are TGTGCCCGGACAGGGGGAAGGGAGACCCAGTACTTC.

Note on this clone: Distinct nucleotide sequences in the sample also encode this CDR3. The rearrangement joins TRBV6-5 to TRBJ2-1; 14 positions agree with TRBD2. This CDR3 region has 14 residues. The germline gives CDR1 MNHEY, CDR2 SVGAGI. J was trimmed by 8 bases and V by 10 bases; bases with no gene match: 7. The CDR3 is CATGLAGGEDEQFF. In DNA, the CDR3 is TGTGCCACCGGACTAGCGGGAGGAGAAGATGAGCAGTTCTTC.

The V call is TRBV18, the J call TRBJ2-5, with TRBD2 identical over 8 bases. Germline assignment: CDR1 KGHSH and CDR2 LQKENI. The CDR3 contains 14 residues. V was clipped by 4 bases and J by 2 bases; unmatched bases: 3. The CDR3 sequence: CASSQGLDQETQYF. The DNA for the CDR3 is TGTGCCAGCTCACAGGGACTAGATCAAGAGACCCAGTACTTC.

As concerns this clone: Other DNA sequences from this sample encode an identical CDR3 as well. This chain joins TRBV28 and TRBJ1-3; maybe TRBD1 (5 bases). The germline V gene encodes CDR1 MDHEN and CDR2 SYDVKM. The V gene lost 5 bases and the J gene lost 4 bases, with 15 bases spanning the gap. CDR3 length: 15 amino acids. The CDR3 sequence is CASSPGLGAGNTIYF. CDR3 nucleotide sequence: TGTGCCAGCAGTCCCGGTCTTGGGGCGGGAAACACCATATATTTT.

The CDR3, as DNA: TGCAGCGTTGAATCCAGCGGGAGCGGAGATACGCAGTATTTT. As protein: CSVESSGSGDTQYF. The V call is TRBV29-1, the J call TRBJ2-3; TRBD2 matches 8 bases. Germline V gives CDR1 SQVTM, CDR2 ANQGSEA. The CDR3 has 14 residues. J was trimmed by 5 bases and V by 2 bases; bases with no gene match: 6.

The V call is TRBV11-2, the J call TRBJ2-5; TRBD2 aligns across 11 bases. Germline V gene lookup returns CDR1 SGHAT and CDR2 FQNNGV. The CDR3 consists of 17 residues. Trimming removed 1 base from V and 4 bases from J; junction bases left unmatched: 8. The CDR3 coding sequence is TGTGCCAGCAGCTTAGTAGTAGGGCTAGCGGGAGGAGAGACCCAGTACTTC. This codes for CASSLVVGLAGGETQYF.

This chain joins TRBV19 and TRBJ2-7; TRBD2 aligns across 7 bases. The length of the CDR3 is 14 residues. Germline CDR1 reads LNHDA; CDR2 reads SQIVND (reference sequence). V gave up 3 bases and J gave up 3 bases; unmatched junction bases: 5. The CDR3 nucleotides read TGTGCCAGTAGTATTGGCGGGGGTTTCTACGAGCAGTACTTC. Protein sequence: CASSIGGGFYEQYF.

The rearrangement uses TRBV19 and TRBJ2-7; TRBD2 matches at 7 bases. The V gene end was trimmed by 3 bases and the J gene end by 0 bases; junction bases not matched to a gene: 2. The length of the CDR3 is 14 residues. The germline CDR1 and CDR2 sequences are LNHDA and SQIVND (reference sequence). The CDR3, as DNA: TGTGCCAGTAGTATGGGAGGGAGCTCCTACGAGCAGTACTTC. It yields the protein CASSMGGSSYEQYF.

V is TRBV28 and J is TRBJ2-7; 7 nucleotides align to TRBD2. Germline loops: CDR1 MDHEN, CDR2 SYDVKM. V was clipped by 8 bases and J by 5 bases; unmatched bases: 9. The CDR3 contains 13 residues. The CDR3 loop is CASLGGSQDEQYF. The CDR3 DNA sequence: TGTGCCAGCCTCGGGGGGTCTCAAGACGAGCAGTACTTC. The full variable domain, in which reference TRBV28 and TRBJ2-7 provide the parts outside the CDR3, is DVKVTQSSRYLVKRTGEKVFLECVQDMDHENMFWYRQDPGLGLRLIYFSYDVKMKEKGDIPEGYSVSREKKERFSLILESASTNQTSMYLCASLGGSQDEQYFGPGTRLTVT.

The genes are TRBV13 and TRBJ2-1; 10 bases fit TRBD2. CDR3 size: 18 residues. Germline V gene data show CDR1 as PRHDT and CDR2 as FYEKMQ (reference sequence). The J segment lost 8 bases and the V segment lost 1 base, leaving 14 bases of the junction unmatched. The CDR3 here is CASSLARDWLAGADEQFF. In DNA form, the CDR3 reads TGTGCCAGCAGCTTAGCCCGAGACTGGCTAGCGGGAGCGGATGAGCAGTTCTTC. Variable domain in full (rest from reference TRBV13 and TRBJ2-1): AAGVIQSPRHLIKEKRETATLKCYPIPRHDTVYWYQQGPGQDPQFLISFYEKMQSDKGSIPDRFSAQQFSDYHSELNMSSLELGDSALYFCASSLARDWLAGADEQFFGPGTRLTVL.

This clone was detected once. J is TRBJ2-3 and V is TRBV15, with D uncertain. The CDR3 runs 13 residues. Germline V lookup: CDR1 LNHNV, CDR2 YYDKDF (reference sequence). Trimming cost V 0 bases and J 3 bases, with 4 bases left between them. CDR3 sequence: CATSRDTTDTQYF. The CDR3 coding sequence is TGTGCCACCAGCAGAGATACAACAGATACGCAGTATTTT. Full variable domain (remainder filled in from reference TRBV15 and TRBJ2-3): DAMVIQNPRYQVTQFGKPVTLSCSQTLNHNVMYWYQQKSSQAPKLLFHYYDKDFNNEADTPDNFQSRRPNTSFCFLDIRSPGLGDTAMYLCATSRDTTDTQYFGPGTRLTVL.

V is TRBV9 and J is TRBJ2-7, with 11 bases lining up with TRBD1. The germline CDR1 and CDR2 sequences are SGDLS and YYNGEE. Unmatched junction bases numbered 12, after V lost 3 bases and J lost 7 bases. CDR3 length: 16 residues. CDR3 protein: CASSEYEEDRGLEQYF. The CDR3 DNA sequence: TGTGCCAGCAGCGAATACGAGGAGGACAGGGGGCTAGAGCAGTACTTC.

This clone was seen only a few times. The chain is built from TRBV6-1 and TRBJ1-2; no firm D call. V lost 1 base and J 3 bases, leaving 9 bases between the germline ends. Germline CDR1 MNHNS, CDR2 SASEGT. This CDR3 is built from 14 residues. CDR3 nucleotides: TGTGCCAGCAGTGAAGGGGCAGGCCACTATGGCTACACCTTC. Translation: CASSEGAGHYGYTF.

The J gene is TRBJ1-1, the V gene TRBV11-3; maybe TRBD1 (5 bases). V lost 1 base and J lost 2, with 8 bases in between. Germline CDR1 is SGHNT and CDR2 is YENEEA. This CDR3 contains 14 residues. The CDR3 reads CASSLGGVNTEAFF. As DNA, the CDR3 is TGTGCCAGCAGCTTAGGGGGGGTAAACACTGAAGCTTTCTTT. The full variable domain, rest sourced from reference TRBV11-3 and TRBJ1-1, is EAGVVQSPRYKIIEKKQPVAFWCNPISGHNTLYWYLQNLGQGPELLIRYENEEAVDDSQLPKDRFSAERLKGVDSTLKIQPAELGDSAVYLCASSLGGVNTEAFFGQGTRLTVV.

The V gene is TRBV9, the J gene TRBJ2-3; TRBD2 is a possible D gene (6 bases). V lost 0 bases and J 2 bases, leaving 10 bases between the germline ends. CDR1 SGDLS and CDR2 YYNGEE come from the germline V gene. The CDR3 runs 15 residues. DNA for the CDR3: TGTGCCAGCAGCGTAGCTAGCGTCTCCACAGATACGCAGTATTTT. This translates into CASSVASVSTDTQYF.

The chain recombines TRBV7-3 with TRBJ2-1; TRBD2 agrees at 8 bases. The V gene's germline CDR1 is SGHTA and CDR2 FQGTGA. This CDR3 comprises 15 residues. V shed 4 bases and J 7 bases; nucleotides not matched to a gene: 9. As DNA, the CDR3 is TGTGCCAGCAGCTCCCAAGCGGGAGATTGGAATGAGCAGTTCTTC. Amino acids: CASSSQAGDWNEQFF.

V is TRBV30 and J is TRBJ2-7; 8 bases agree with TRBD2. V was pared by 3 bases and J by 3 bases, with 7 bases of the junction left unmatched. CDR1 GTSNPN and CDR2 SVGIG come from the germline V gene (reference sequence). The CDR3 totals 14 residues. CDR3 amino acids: CAWSQSGLDYEQYF. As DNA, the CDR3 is TGTGCCTGGAGCCAATCGGGACTAGACTACGAGCAGTACTTC.

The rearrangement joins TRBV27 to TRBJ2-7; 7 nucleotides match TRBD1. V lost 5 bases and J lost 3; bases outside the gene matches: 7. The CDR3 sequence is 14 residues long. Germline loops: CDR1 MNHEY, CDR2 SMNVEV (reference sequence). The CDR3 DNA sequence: TGTGCCAGCAGTAAACCGGGACAGCTCTACGAGCAGTACTTC. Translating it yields CASSKPGQLYEQYF.

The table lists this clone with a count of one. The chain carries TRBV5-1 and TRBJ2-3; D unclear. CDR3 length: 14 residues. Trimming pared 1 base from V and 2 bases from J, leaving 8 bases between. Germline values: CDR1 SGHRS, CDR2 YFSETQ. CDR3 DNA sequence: TGCGCCAGCAGCTTGTTTGCGCCCACAGATACGCAGTATTTT. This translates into CASSLFAPTDTQYF.

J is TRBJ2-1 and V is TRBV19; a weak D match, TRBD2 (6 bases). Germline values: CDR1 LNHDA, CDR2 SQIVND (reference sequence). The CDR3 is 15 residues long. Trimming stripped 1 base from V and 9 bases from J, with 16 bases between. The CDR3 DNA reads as TGTGCCAGTAGTATAGGGACTACCTATTTGCGTGAGCAGTTCTTC. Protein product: CASSIGTTYLREQFF. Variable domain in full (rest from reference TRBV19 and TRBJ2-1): DGGITQSPKYLFRKEGQNVTLSCEQNLNHDAMYWYRQDPGQGLRLIYYSQIVNDFQKGDIAEGYSVSREKKESFPLTVTSAQKNPTAFYLCASSIGTTYLREQFFGPGTRLTVL.

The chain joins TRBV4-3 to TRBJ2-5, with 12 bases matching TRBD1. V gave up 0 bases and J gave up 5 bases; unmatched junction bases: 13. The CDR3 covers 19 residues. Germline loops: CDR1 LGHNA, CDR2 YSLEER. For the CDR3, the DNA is TGCGCCAGCAGCCAAGAACTATCGGGACAGGGGGCAATGGACGAGACCCAGTACTTC. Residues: CASSQELSGQGAMDETQYF.